This record concerns one T cell receptor beta chain sequence. Germline CDR1 KGHSH, CDR2 LQKENI. This CDR3 has 11 amino acids. The coding DNA is unavailable. The synovial samples were synovial fluid, paired with peripheral blood from each active arthritis patient. This sample stems from a study of synovial regulatory T cells in juvenile arthritis. Profiling relied on immunoSEQ multiplex PCR, and the TCRdb table lists in-frame clones only, not all of them. This table lists under 3,500 clones. The sample was Treg cells from the synovium. The source is a donor aged 2-35 years with juvenile idiopathic arthritis. The gene calls are TRBV18 and TRBJ2-5; TCRdb names TRBD2, which stays unverified in the absence of DNA. The chain's CDR3 is CASSSQETQYF.